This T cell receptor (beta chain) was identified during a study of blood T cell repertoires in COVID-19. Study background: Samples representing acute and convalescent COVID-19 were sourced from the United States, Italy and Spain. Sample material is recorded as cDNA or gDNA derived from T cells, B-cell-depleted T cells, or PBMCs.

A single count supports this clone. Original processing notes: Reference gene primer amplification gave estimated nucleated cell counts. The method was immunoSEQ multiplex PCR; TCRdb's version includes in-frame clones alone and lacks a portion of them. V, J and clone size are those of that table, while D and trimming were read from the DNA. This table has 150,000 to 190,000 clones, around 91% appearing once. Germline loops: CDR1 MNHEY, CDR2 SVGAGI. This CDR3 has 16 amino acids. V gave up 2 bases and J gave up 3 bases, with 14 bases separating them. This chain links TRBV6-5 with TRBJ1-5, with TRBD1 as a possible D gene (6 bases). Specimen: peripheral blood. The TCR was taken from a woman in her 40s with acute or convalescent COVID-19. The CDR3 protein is CASSYGLGQVNQPQHF. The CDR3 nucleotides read TGTGCCAGCAGTTACGGCTTGGGACAAGTCAATCAGCCCCAGCATTTT.